This is a list of T cell receptor beta chains from one sample in a study of T-cell memory formation after mild COVID-19. TCRdb redid the calling of the 5' RACE reads with MiXCR, one entry per CDR3 protein. The profile shows about 430,000 distinct CDR3 sequences, 24% of them singletons. Material for sequencing was PBMCs or a T cell subset sorted from them (not recorded which). The receptor set was obtained from an adult woman who had mild COVID-19 (a few samples of this study predate the infection). Cell type and time point are not known. Each CDR3 is given with its conserved first and last residue. D genes are given only for firm matches. The size of a clone is reported for some rows only, either as once, few or many, or as a class for expanded clones.

d_gene: TRBD1
abundance: -
j_gene: TRBJ1-1
v_gene: TRBV5-1
CDR3nt: TGCGCCAGCAGCTTGAGGGGGCTGGGGAACACTGAAGCTTTCTTT
CDR3aa: CASSLRGLGNTEAFF

d_gene: TRBD2
abundance: -
j_gene: TRBJ2-4
v_gene: TRBV20-1
CDR3nt: TGCAGTGCTAGACTAGCGGGAATACCGCTAGCCAAAAACATTCAGTACTTC
CDR3aa: CSARLAGIPLAKNIQYF

d_gene: -
abundance: many
j_gene: TRBJ2-3
v_gene: TRBV7-6
CDR3nt: TGTGCCAGCAGCCCCTATGAAGATACGCAGTATTTT
CDR3aa: CASSPYEDTQYF

d_gene: -
abundance: -
j_gene: TRBJ2-2
v_gene: TRBV20-1
CDR3nt: TGCAGTGCTGGAGTTGGGGGGGCAAATATTGGCGGGGAGCTGTTTTTT
CDR3aa: CSAGVGGANIGGELFF

d_gene: TRBD1
abundance: -
j_gene: TRBJ2-2
v_gene: TRBV5-1
CDR3nt: TGCGCCAGCAGCGAGGGACAGAGGGTCGGGGAGCTGTTTTTT
CDR3aa: CASSEGQRVGELFF

d_gene: TRBD1
abundance: -
j_gene: TRBJ1-1
v_gene: TRBV6-5
CDR3nt: TGTGCCAGCCTGGGGACAGGGGTCCTGAACACTGAAGCTTTCTTT
CDR3aa: CASLGTGVLNTEAFF

d_gene: -
abundance: few
j_gene: TRBJ1-6
v_gene: TRBV4-1
CDR3nt: TGCGCCAGCAGCCAAGACCCGCTGATGGACGGGCATTCACCCCTCCACTTT
CDR3aa: CASSQDPLMDGHSPLHF

d_gene: -
abundance: -
j_gene: TRBJ2-2
v_gene: TRBV5-5
CDR3nt: TGTGCCAGCAGCTTGTACCATACGGGGCCTAGGGCCGGGGAGCTGTTTTTT
CDR3aa: CASSLYHTGPRAGELFF

d_gene: -
abundance: many
j_gene: TRBJ2-3
v_gene: TRBV20-1
CDR3nt: TGCAGTGCTACCCGGGCCCCCACAGATACGCAGTATTTT
CDR3aa: CSATRAPTDTQYF

d_gene: -
abundance: -
j_gene: TRBJ1-5
v_gene: TRBV15
CDR3nt: TGTGCCACCAGCAGAGATCTACAGGGCAATAAGCCCCAGCATTTT
CDR3aa: CATSRDLQGNKPQHF

d_gene: -
abundance: many
j_gene: TRBJ1-6
v_gene: TRBV12-3/TRBV12-4
CDR3nt: TGTGCCAGCAGGGGCACCTATAATTCACCCCTCCACTTT
CDR3aa: CASRGTYNSPLHF

d_gene: TRBD1
abundance: few
j_gene: TRBJ1-6
v_gene: TRBV2
CDR3nt: TGTGCCAGCACTTCCGGGACAGGGGATTTTTCACCCCTCCACTTT
CDR3aa: CASTSGTGDFSPLHF

d_gene: -
abundance: -
j_gene: TRBJ2-7
v_gene: TRBV5-1
CDR3nt: TGCGCCAGCAGCTTGGTTCCCTCCTCCTACGAGCAGTACTTC
CDR3aa: CASSLVPSSYEQYF

d_gene: TRBD2
abundance: few
j_gene: TRBJ2-1
v_gene: TRBV11-2
CDR3nt: TGTGCCAGCAGCTTAGGGCTAGCGGGGGGGAACCACCCGGGATATGAGCAGTTCTTC
CDR3aa: CASSLGLAGGNHPGYEQFF

d_gene: -
abundance: few
j_gene: TRBJ1-1
v_gene: TRBV20-1
CDR3nt: TGCAGTGCAAGAAGGCAGGGCGCTGAAGCTTTCTTT
CDR3aa: CSARRQGAEAFF

d_gene: -
abundance: few
j_gene: TRBJ1-1
v_gene: TRBV7-2
CDR3nt: TGTGCCAGCAGCATTCAGAACACTGAAGCTTTCTTT
CDR3aa: CASSIQNTEAFF

d_gene: -
abundance: -
j_gene: TRBJ1-1
v_gene: TRBV7-3
CDR3nt: TGTGCCAGCAGCTTACTTAACGGCGAAGCTTTCTTT
CDR3aa: CASSLLNGEAFF

d_gene: -
abundance: -
j_gene: TRBJ1-2
v_gene: TRBV6-1
CDR3nt: TGTGCCAGCAGTGAGAATCTAAAGAAGGGCTACACCTTC
CDR3aa: CASSENLKKGYTF

d_gene: TRBD2
abundance: -
j_gene: TRBJ2-7
v_gene: TRBV20-1
CDR3nt: TGCAGTGCTAGGCGGCTAGCGGACTACGAGCAGTACTTC
CDR3aa: CSARRLADYEQYF

d_gene: -
abundance: few
j_gene: TRBJ1-5
v_gene: TRBV12-3/TRBV12-4
CDR3nt: TGTGCCAGCAGTTTTACAGCTGCGGCTCAGCCCCAGCATTTT
CDR3aa: CASSFTAAAQPQHF

d_gene: TRBD1
abundance: few
j_gene: TRBJ1-5
v_gene: TRBV5-1
CDR3nt: TGCGCCAGCGGGACAGGGGACCCCAATCAGCCCCAGCATTTT
CDR3aa: CASGTGDPNQPQHF

d_gene: TRBD2
abundance: -
j_gene: TRBJ2-7
v_gene: TRBV10-3
CDR3nt: TGTGCCATCAGTGAAATGGGAGGGGCGCTGGGCGAGCAGTACTTC
CDR3aa: CAISEMGGALGEQYF

d_gene: TRBD1
abundance: -
j_gene: TRBJ1-6
v_gene: TRBV27
CDR3nt: TGTGCCAGCAAGTCCACTGGGACAGGTCGGGATTCACCCCTCCACTTT
CDR3aa: CASKSTGTGRDSPLHF

d_gene: -
abundance: few
j_gene: TRBJ1-2
v_gene: TRBV7-8
CDR3nt: TGTGCCAGCAGCTTCTATACCTCGACAGTATATGGCTACACCTTC
CDR3aa: CASSFYTSTVYGYTF

d_gene: -
abundance: many
j_gene: TRBJ2-1
v_gene: TRBV7-2
CDR3nt: TGTGCCAGCAGCCCGGGGACGTCGGGTAATGAGCAGTTCTTC
CDR3aa: CASSPGTSGNEQFF

d_gene: TRBD1
abundance: few
j_gene: TRBJ1-2
v_gene: TRBV25-1
CDR3nt: TGTGCCAGCAGCAAAGGGGGCGCGCACTATGGCTACACCTTC
CDR3aa: CASSKGGAHYGYTF

d_gene: -
abundance: few
j_gene: TRBJ2-7
v_gene: TRBV4-2
CDR3nt: TGTGCCAGCAGCTCCCGACGGACCGATTACTACGAGCAGTACTTC
CDR3aa: CASSSRRTDYYEQYF

d_gene: -
abundance: few
j_gene: TRBJ2-7
v_gene: TRBV4-1
CDR3nt: TGCGCCAGCAGCGAACATCGGAGCTCCTACGAGCAGTACTTC
CDR3aa: CASSEHRSSYEQYF

d_gene: -
abundance: -
j_gene: TRBJ2-7
v_gene: TRBV15
CDR3nt: TGTGCCACCAGCAGAGTAGGGGGGAGCTCCTACGAGCAGTACTTC
CDR3aa: CATSRVGGSSYEQYF

d_gene: -
abundance: -
j_gene: TRBJ1-1
v_gene: TRBV7-6
CDR3nt: TGTGCCAGCAGCTTAGCGACAGGACTGGTCGCTTTCTTT
CDR3aa: CASSLATGLVAFF

d_gene: TRBD1
abundance: -
j_gene: TRBJ2-5
v_gene: TRBV4-1
CDR3nt: TGCGCCAGCAGCCAAGCGGACAGGGAACAAGAGACCCAGTACTTC
CDR3aa: CASSQADREQETQYF

d_gene: -
abundance: -
j_gene: TRBJ1-4
v_gene: TRBV9
CDR3nt: TGTGCCAGCAGCGCAGGGGATAGCATTGAAAAGGCTCATTTT
CDR3aa: CASSAGDSIEKAHF

d_gene: TRBD1
abundance: -
j_gene: TRBJ1-1
v_gene: TRBV9
CDR3nt: TGTGCCAGCAGCCTTAGGACAGGGAAAGACACTGAAGCTTTCTTT
CDR3aa: CASSLRTGKDTEAFF